These 27 T cell receptor beta chains were all obtained from the same sample, sequenced in a study of shared clonotypes between healthy human individuals. Libraries were prepared by immunoSEQ multiplex PCR; TCRdb keeps only in-frame clonotypes and omits some of them. The sample includes hundreds of thousands of clones, about two thirds of them seen just once. The source material was memory CD4+ T cells sorted from blood. Subset specified: CD45RA-negative fraction. The receptor source for this set is a woman aged 25 to 45 in good health.

This clone was seen more than once but under ten times. V gene TRBV14 combines with J gene TRBJ2-7; a possible D gene is TRBD2 (6 bases). The V gene lost 4 bases and the J gene lost 5 bases, with 15 bases spanning the gap. The germline V gene encodes CDR1 SGHDN and CDR2 FVKESK. This CDR3 contains 14 residues. CDR3 loop: CASSRAGRSDEQYF. CDR3 sequence (DNA): TGTGCCAGCAGCCGGGCAGGGAGGTCCGACGAGCAGTACTTC. The full variable domain, rest sourced from reference TRBV14 and TRBJ2-7, is EAGVTQFPSHSVIEKGQTVTLRCDPISGHDNLYWYRRVMGKEIKFLLHFVKESKQDESGMPNNRFLAERTGGTYSTLKVQPAELEDSGVYFCASSRAGRSDEQYFGPGTRLTVT.

This rearrangement joins TRBV18 to TRBJ2-2, with D uncertain. This CDR3 is 16 amino acids long. Trimming shortened V by 0 bases and J by 3 bases, and 11 bases separated the two germline ends. Germline CDR1 is KGHSH and CDR2 is LQKENI. CDR3 bases: TGTGCCAGCTCACCACCGAGCCTACTTGACACCGGGGAGCTGTTTTTT. This encodes CASSPPSLLDTGELFF.

This sequence joins TRBV19 and TRBJ2-5, with 12 bases identical to TRBD2. Germline assignment: CDR1 LNHDA and CDR2 SQIVND (reference sequence). V lost 4 bases to trimming and J lost 5 bases; unmatched junction nucleotides: 8. This CDR3 spans 16 amino acids. The CDR3 nucleotides read TGTGCCAGTAGTACCAAGACTAGCGGGAGTATGGAGACCCAGTACTTC. This translates into CASSTKTSGSMETQYF.

The CDR3 coding sequence is TGTGCCAGCAGTGAAAGGACACCCCGAACTGGATATAGCAATCAGCCCCAGCATTTT. This sequence encodes CASSERTPRTGYSNQPQHF. The rearrangement joins TRBV6-1 to TRBJ1-5, with D maybe TRBD1 (5 bases). This CDR3 has 19 residues. Deletions cut 2 bases from V and 0 bases from J, with 20 bases between. Germline CDR1 and CDR2: MNHNS and SASEGT.

A few counts support this clone. The V call is TRBV6-1, the J call TRBJ1-5; D is ambiguous. V lost 2 bases to trimming and J lost 5 bases, with 7 bases between them. CDR3 length: 13 residues. Germline loops: CDR1 MNHNS, CDR2 SASEGT. DNA for the CDR3: TGTGCCAGCAGTGAAAATACAGATCAGCCCCAGCATTTT. This codes for CASSENTDQPQHF.

This clone was recorded once. The chain combines TRBV10-2 with TRBJ2-5, with 11 bases lining up with TRBD2. With V trimmed by 4 bases and J by 2 bases, 3 bases remained unmatched. The germline V gene encodes CDR1 WSHSY and CDR2 SAAADI. The CDR3 runs 15 residues. The CDR3 protein is CASSVAGGPQETQYF. CDR3 nucleotides: TGCGCCAGCAGTGTAGCGGGAGGGCCTCAAGAGACCCAGTACTTC.

The genes are TRBV6-1 and TRBJ1-3; no clear D. The CDR3 length is 14 residues. V was clipped by 5 bases and J by 2 bases, with 10 bases between them. CDR1 and CDR2 (germline): MNHNS, SASEGT. CDR3 nucleotide sequence: TGTGCCAGCAGTACCGGGCCCCCTGGAAACACCATATATTTT. Translation gives CASSTGPPGNTIYF.

J is TRBJ1-2 and V is TRBV28, with 10 bases fitting TRBD1. Trimming at V came to 5 bases and at J to 8 bases, leaving 14 bases not matched to a gene. Germline values: CDR1 MDHEN, CDR2 SYDVKM. The CDR3 sequence is 16 residues long. The CDR3: CASSVGTGVQLSGYTF. As DNA, the CDR3 is TGTGCCAGCAGTGTAGGGACAGGGGTCCAACTGAGCGGCTACACCTTC.

The rearrangement uses TRBV7-7 and TRBJ2-1; 7 nucleotides match TRBD1. V shed 5 bases and J 7 bases; nucleotides not matched to a gene: 11. Looked up from germline, CDR1 is SSHAT and CDR2 is FNYEAQ (reference sequence). CDR3 size: 15 residues. For the CDR3, the DNA is TGTGCCAGCAGCCCCATACGGGACAGTTTGAATGAGCAGTTCTTC. This encodes CASSPIRDSLNEQFF.

As concerns this clone: This sample also contains other DNA sequences that code for the same CDR3. The chain carries TRBV18 and TRBJ1-4, with TRBD1 matching 7 bases. The CDR3 extends over 15 amino acids. In germline, CDR1 is KGHSH, CDR2 LQKENI. With V trimmed by 4 bases and J by 0 bases, 2 bases remained unmatched. The CDR3 region is CASSRDRATNEKLFF. The CDR3 DNA follows: TGTGCCAGCTCACGGGACAGAGCAACTAATGAAAAACTGTTTTTT.

This clone was counted only a few times. Other nucleotide sequences in the sample specify the same CDR3. The CDR3 DNA sequence: TGTGCCAGCACAGGGGAGTACGAGCAGTACTTC. As protein: CASTGEYEQYF. The rearrangement uses TRBV2 and TRBJ2-7, with D possibly TRBD1 on 6 matching bases. Germline CDR1 SNHLY, CDR2 FYNNEI. The CDR3 is 11 amino acids. Trimming cost V 7 bases and J 4 bases, with 8 bases left between them.

The chain has TRBV6-5 and TRBJ2-7, with TRBD1 identical over 9 bases. Germline CDR1 and CDR2: MNHEY and SVGAGI. This CDR3 contains 15 residues. After removal of 5 bases from V and 0 bases from J, the junction contained 5 bases not matched to a gene. The CDR3 DNA sequence: TGTGCCAGCAGTCAAACAGGGGGCTTCTCCTACGAGCAGTACTTC. Encoded protein: CASSQTGGFSYEQYF.

CDR3 in DNA: TGTGCCACCGAGGACAGGGGTAATGAAAAACTGTTTTTT. Translating gives CATEDRGNEKLFF. The chain recombines TRBV28 with TRBJ1-4; 9 bases are a match to TRBD1. V lost 10 bases, J lost 4 bases, and 4 bases stayed unmatched. The CDR3 covers 13 residues. The V gene's germline CDR1 is MDHEN and CDR2 SYDVKM.

V usage is TRBV27 and J usage is TRBJ1-4; D possibly corresponds to TRBD1 (6 bases). Trimming removed 7 bases from V and 4 bases from J, with 13 bases in between. The germline V gene has CDR1 MNHEY and CDR2 SMNVEV (reference sequence). The CDR3 runs to 14 residues. This chain's CDR3 is CASTQGTGNEKLFF. The CDR3 bases are TGTGCCAGCACCCAGGGGACCGGTAATGAAAAACTGTTTTTT.

V usage is TRBV5-1 and J usage is TRBJ1-2, with TRBD1 matching 8 bases. CDR3 length equals 14 residues. The trim removed 4 bases at V and 9 bases at J, leaving 11 bases unmatched. Germline values: CDR1 SGHRS, CDR2 YFSETQ. The CDR3 here is CASSPADRAGSYTF. The CDR3 nucleotides read TGCGCCAGCAGCCCCGCGGACAGGGCAGGGAGCTACACCTTC.

This chain uses TRBV18 with TRBJ2-7; a weak D match, TRBD2 (6 bases). The V gene lost 3 bases and the J gene lost 0 bases, with 18 bases spanning the gap. Germline loops: CDR1 KGHSH, CDR2 LQKENI. This CDR3 contains 17 residues. The CDR3 loop reads CASSPRQPGGDSYEQYF. CDR3 nucleotide sequence: TGTGCCAGCTCACCTCGACAGCCGGGCGGGGACTCCTACGAGCAGTACTTC.

The chain combines TRBV5-8 with TRBJ2-1; 10 bases align to TRBD2. This CDR3 has 14 residues. After removal of 1 base from V and 6 bases from J, the junction contained 1 base not matched to a gene. CDR1 is SGHTS, CDR2 YDEGEE, per germline. The CDR3 bases are TGTGCCAGCAGCTTGCTAGCGGGGGTCAATGAGCAGTTCTTC. Translating it yields CASSLLAGVNEQFF.

This chain connects TRBV5-1 to TRBJ2-6; D is possibly TRBD1 or TRBD2 (5 bases each). Germline CDR1 and CDR2: SGHRS and YFSETQ. The CDR3 is 15 amino acids. The ends were cut back, 7 bases at V and 2 bases at J, with 13 bases in the middle. CDR3 loop: CASSERGAGANVLTF. For the CDR3, the DNA is TGCGCCAGCTCGGAGAGGGGCGCTGGGGCCAACGTCCTGACTTTC.

The DNA for the CDR3 is TGTGCCAGCAGTGAGCTTAGCGGGAGCTCCTACAATGAGCAGTTCTTC. Amino acid sequence: CASSELSGSSYNEQFF. The chain couples TRBV25-1 to TRBJ2-1; 9 bases agree with TRBD2. The CDR3 contains 16 residues. Per germline, CDR1 MGHDK and CDR2 SYGVNS. The junction had 3 bases not matched to a gene; V was cut back by 3 bases and J by 0 bases. The whole variable domain, remainder taken from reference TRBV25-1 and TRBJ2-1, is EADIYQTPRYLVIGTGKKITLECSQTMGHDKMYWYQQDPGMELHLIHYSYGVNSTEKGDLSSESTVSRIRTEHFPLTLESARPSHTSQYLCASSELSGSSYNEQFFGPGTRLTVL.

The gene calls are TRBV5-5 and TRBJ2-2, with D perhaps TRBD1 (5 bases). Germline V gene data show CDR1 as SGHKS and CDR2 as YYEKEE (reference sequence). The CDR3 sequence is 15 residues long. Trimming took off 4 bases at V and 1 base at J, with 11 bases between the two ends. CDR3 in amino acids: CASSRAGQNTGELFF. The CDR3 coding sequence is TGTGCCAGCAGCCGGGCTGGACAGAACACCGGGGAGCTGTTTTTT.

This chain joins TRBV18 and TRBJ1-1, with D uncertain. Germline V gives CDR1 KGHSH, CDR2 LQKENI. There are 13 residues in the CDR3. The V gene lost 3 bases and the J gene lost 6 bases, with 11 bases spanning the gap. The CDR3 loop is CASSPSGSAEAFF. The CDR3 DNA follows: TGTGCCAGCTCACCTAGTGGGTCGGCTGAAGCTTTCTTT. The full variable domain, its missing parts supplied by reference TRBV18 and TRBJ1-1, is NAGVMQNPRHLVRRRGQEARLRCSPMKGHSHVYWYRQLPEEGLKFMVYLQKENIIDESGMPKERFSAEFPKEGPSILRIQQVVRGDSAAYFCASSPSGSAEAFFGQGTRLTVV.

The chain links TRBV4-1 to TRBJ2-5, with 7 bases lining up with TRBD1. Germline V lookup: CDR1 MGHRA, CDR2 YSYEKL. This CDR3 region has 16 residues. Germline trimming cut 1 base from V and 2 bases from J; bases unmatched to any gene: 7. The CDR3, as DNA: TGCGCCAGCAGCCAAGGAGGGACAGCAAATCAAGAGACCCAGTACTTC. It encodes CASSQGGTANQETQYF.

V and J are TRBV14 and TRBJ2-3; D is uncertain. The CDR3 has 12 residues. CDR1 is SGHDN and CDR2 is FVKESK in the germline V gene. The germline V and J ends were trimmed by 3 bases and 6 bases, with 7 bases remaining between them. CDR3 residues: CASSQTMDTQYF. CDR3 DNA: TGTGCCAGCAGCCAGACCATGGATACGCAGTATTTT.

The chain recombines TRBV7-9 with TRBJ2-5; the D gene is possibly TRBD2 (5 bases). This CDR3 is built from 15 residues. Deletions cut 4 bases from V and 1 base from J, with 13 bases between. Germline CDR1 reads SEHNR; CDR2 reads FQNEAQ (reference sequence). The CDR3 region has the DNA TGTGCCAGCAGCTCGCCGGCCGAGGGCCAAGAGACCCAGTACTTC. The encoded protein is CASSSPAEGQETQYF.

V and J are TRBV5-1 and TRBJ1-4, with D possibly being TRBD1 (6 bases). Germline lookup yields CDR1 SGHRS and CDR2 YFSETQ. Trimming shortened V by 4 bases and J by 8 bases, and 12 bases separated the two germline ends. CDR3 length: 13 amino acids. The CDR3 nucleotides read TGCGCCAGCAGCGACGGGACACAGGAAAAACTGTTTTTT. It translates to CASSDGTQEKLFF. Full variable domain (rest looked up from reference TRBV5-1 and TRBJ1-4): KAGVTQTPRYLIKTRGQQVTLSCSPISGHRSVSWYQQTPGQGLQFLFEYFSETQRNKGNFPGRFSGRQFSNSRSEMNVSTLELGDSALYLCASSDGTQEKLFFGSGTQLSVL.

The chain couples TRBV18 to TRBJ2-7; D may match TRBD1 or TRBD2 (8 bases each). The CDR3 loop spans 17 amino acids. Germline CDR1 reads KGHSH; CDR2 reads LQKENI. The ends were cut back, 4 bases at V and 7 bases at J, with 26 bases in the middle. The DNA of the CDR3 is TGTGCCAGCTCACTCGGGACCGCAGGGGGCGGGAGGAGTGAGCAGTACTTC. It codes for CASSLGTAGGGRSEQYF.

This chain links TRBV4-2 with TRBJ2-2, with TRBD2 identical over 7 bases. The CDR3 loop spans 17 amino acids. Germline loops: CDR1 LGHNA, CDR2 YNFKEQ. V gave up 3 bases and J gave up 0 bases; unmatched junction bases: 7. The CDR3 sequence is CASSQGLAASNTGELFF. In DNA, the CDR3 is TGTGCCAGCAGCCAGGGCCTAGCGGCCTCGAACACCGGGGAGCTGTTTTTT.